The entry below gives a single T cell receptor beta chain sequence along with its context. These data originate in a study of early T cells in non-severe SARS-CoV-2 infection. Per the germline V gene, CDR1 is SGHTA and CDR2 is FQGNSA. The V end lost 2 bases, the J end lost 1 base, and 19 bases lay between the germline ends. The length of the CDR3 is 18 residues. MiXCR, applied by TCRdb to the 5' RACE reads, yields one record per CDR3 protein. The sample has about 60,000 distinct CDR3 sequences; 5.6% are singletons. The chain uses TRBV7-2 and TRBJ2-3, with D perhaps matching TRBD1 (6 bases). The sequenced sample consisted of whole blood. The TCR originated in an adult who was a healthcare worker with PCR-confirmed SARS-CoV-2 infection or an uninfected control (not recorded which). CDR3 sequence reads: CASSLMWGHRHRTDTQYF. The DNA for the CDR3 is TGTGCCAGCAGCTTAATGTGGGGACACAGACATCGCACAGATACGCAGTATTTT.